This T cell receptor beta chain stems from a study of Ad26.COV2.S vaccination and SARS-CoV-2 variants. Study conclusions and caveats: Those who received vaccine or placebo ended up with similar non-spike TCR breadth. Compared with placebo recipients, vaccine recipients had higher spike-specific TCR breadth. An underestimation of total T cell responses may have resulted from the TCR breadth and depth analyses.

About this clone itself: The antigen is undetermined.

The assay was immunoSEQ multiplex PCR, and TCRdb's table has in-frame clones only and misses some. This sample has 300,000 to 400,000 clones; about 92% occur once, and the top ten carry roughly 3.9%. The CDR3 runs to 14 residues. V shed 5 bases, J shed 6 bases, and the junction held 7 bases outside the gene matches. Germline V gene data show CDR1 as SGHTA and CDR2 as FQGNSA. V is TRBV7-2 and J is TRBJ1-5; 7 bases are shared with TRBD1. Sequenced here: peripheral blood, sampled after recovery from COVID-19. This TCR came from a human donor who had recovered from COVID-19. CDR3 sequence reads: CASSVQGSGQPQHF. The DNA of the CDR3 is TGTGCCAGCAGCGTACAGGGGTCGGGTCAGCCCCAGCATTTT. Looking up the rest from reference TRBV7-2 and TRBJ1-5 gives the full variable domain: GAGVSQSPSNKVTEKGKDVELRCDPISGHTALYWYRQSLGQGLEFLIYFQGNSAPDKSGLPSDRFSAERTGGSVSTLTIQRTQQEDSAVYLCASSVQGSGQPQHFGDGTRLSIL.